These 26 T cell receptor beta chains were all obtained from the same sample, sequenced in a study of T cells after yellow fever vaccination (dated by TCRdb to between 2018 and 2021). Libraries were prepared through 5' RACE. TCRdb records Illumina HiSeq 2500 as the sequencer. TCRdb trimmed public reads at Q25 via fastp, called clones via MiXCR and kept in-frame beta chains. All rows with the same CDR3 protein become a single entry with the most common DNA and genes. This sample gives some 550,000 distinct CDR3 sequences in total; 15% to 20% of them show up just once. Around an eighth of the sample is taken by the ten largest. The treatment or condition label, as the study defines it: live attenuated yellow fever vaccine strain. The sample here was PBMCs, taken 15 days after the yellow fever booster vaccination. The receptor set was obtained from a man younger than 45 who received the YFV17D yellow fever vaccine.

The V gene is TRBV20-1, the J gene TRBJ2-1, with TRBD2 matching over 7 bases. CDR1 is DFQATT, CDR2 SNEGSKA, per germline (reference sequence). This CDR3 is 15 amino acids long. The junction had 5 bases not matched to a gene; V was cut back by 0 bases and J by 3 bases. Written as DNA, the CDR3 is TGCAGTGCTAGAGATTTCAGGGACTACTACAATGAGCAGTTCTTC. This codes for CSARDFRDYYNEQFF.

This clonotype turned up a few times. The chain combines TRBV6-5 with TRBJ1-4; TRBD1 aligns across 10 bases. The V gene end was trimmed by 0 bases and the J gene end by 7 bases; junction bases not matched to a gene: 5. The CDR3 is 16 amino acids. Germline V CDR1 and CDR2: MNHEY, SVGAGI. For the CDR3, the DNA is TGTGCCAGCAGTTACTCGAAGGACAGGGGGTTTGAAAAACTGTTTTTT. Amino acids: CASSYSKDRGFEKLFF.

The chain joins TRBV18 to TRBJ2-5; possibly TRBD1 for D (6 bases). The germline V gene encodes CDR1 KGHSH and CDR2 LQKENI. The CDR3 consists of 14 residues. The V end lost 1 base, the J end lost 5 bases, and 11 bases lay between the germline ends. The CDR3 DNA is TGTGCCAGCTCACCACTGAAGGGGGAGGAGACCCAGTACTTC. Its protein is CASSPLKGEETQYF. Together with reference TRBV18 and TRBJ2-5, the CDR3 gives the full variable domain: NAGVMQNPRHLVRRRGQEARLRCSPMKGHSHVYWYRQLPEEGLKFMVYLQKENIIDESGMPKERFSAEFPKEGPSILRIQQVVRGDSAAYFCASSPLKGEETQYFGPGTRLLVL.

This clonotype was detected a few times. The J gene is TRBJ2-6, the V gene TRBV6-5, with a weak D call TRBD1 (6 bases). Germline V gene lookup returns CDR1 MNHEY and CDR2 SVGAGI. V lost 2 bases to trimming and J lost 4 bases, with 9 bases between them. This CDR3 spans 15 amino acids. The CDR3 is CASSYRDTGANVLTF. CDR3 sequence (DNA): TGTGCCAGCAGTTACCGGGACACAGGGGCCAACGTCCTGACTTTC.

The J gene is TRBJ2-7, the V gene TRBV5-1, with D tentatively TRBD1 or TRBD2 (6 bases each). Germline CDR1 and CDR2: SGHRS and YFSETQ. The V and J ends lost 6 bases and 4 bases respectively, with 17 bases between them. The CDR3 has 14 amino acids. CDR3 loop: CASTWGDTAYEQYF. The CDR3 DNA sequence: TGCGCCAGCACCTGGGGGGACACAGCTTACGAGCAGTACTTC.

This clonotype was seen a handful of times. The rearrangement uses TRBV25-1 and TRBJ1-2, with D perhaps matching TRBD1 (5 bases). Deletions cut 2 bases from V and 3 bases from J, with 7 bases between. Germline assignment: CDR1 MGHDK and CDR2 SYGVNS. The CDR3 runs to 13 residues. CDR3 in DNA: TGTGCCAGCAGTGAAGGGACCGACTATGGCTACACCTTC. It yields the protein CASSEGTDYGYTF.

The rearrangement uses TRBV29-1 and TRBJ1-5, with a tentative D call TRBD1 (6 bases). The CDR3 spans 12 residues. Trimming cost V 6 bases and J 3 bases, with 9 bases left between them. Per germline, CDR1 SQVTM and CDR2 ANQGSEA. In DNA form, the CDR3 reads TGCAGCGTGGGGGGGCACAATCAGCCCCAGCATTTT. Amino acids: CSVGGHNQPQHF.

The V call is TRBV27, the J call TRBJ2-3; 12 bases are a match to TRBD1. CDR1 is MNHEY, CDR2 SMNVEV, per germline (reference sequence). The V segment lost 5 bases and the J segment 2 bases; nucleotides outside the gene matches: 5. The CDR3 runs to 16 residues. The CDR3 is CASSLGTGGHTDTQYF. The DNA of the CDR3 is TGTGCCAGCAGTCTCGGGACAGGGGGCCACACAGATACGCAGTATTTT.

The CDR3, as DNA: TGTGCCAGCAGCCAAGCCCAGGGACTTATCTACGAGCAGTACTTC. It encodes CASSQAQGLIYEQYF. This sequence joins TRBV3-1 and TRBJ2-7; the D gene is possibly TRBD2 (6 bases). There are 15 residues in the CDR3. The V and J ends lost 1 base and 3 bases respectively, with 13 bases between them. CDR1 LGHDT and CDR2 YNNKEL come from the germline V gene (reference sequence).

This clonotype was seen more than once but under ten times. CDR3 bases: TGCAGTGCTAGAGTGGCAGGCTACGACTACAATGAGCAGTTCTTC. Protein: CSARVAGYDYNEQFF. The gene calls are TRBV20-1 and TRBJ2-1; D gene ambiguous. The CDR3 has 15 residues. Trimming removed 1 base from V and 3 bases from J, with 13 bases in between. CDR1 is DFQATT, CDR2 SNEGSKA, per germline (reference sequence).

This clonotype came up a few times. V usage is TRBV6-1 and J usage is TRBJ2-1; tentative D call: TRBD2 (6 bases). The CDR3 is 16 amino acids. Germline lookup yields CDR1 MNHNS and CDR2 SASEGT. V lost 6 bases and J lost 0, with 15 bases in between. The CDR3 sequence is CASRGLSGGSYNEQFF. In DNA form, the CDR3 reads TGTGCCAGCAGGGGTCTTAGCGGCGGCTCCTACAATGAGCAGTTCTTC.

This clonotype was found a few times. The rearrangement links TRBV25-1 to TRBJ2-5, with a weak D call TRBD2 (6 bases). This CDR3 spans 14 amino acids. CDR1 is MGHDK and CDR2 is SYGVNS in the germline V gene. CDR3 region: CAPIDGSPQETQYF. The DNA for the CDR3 is TGTGCTCCCATCGACGGGAGTCCCCAAGAGACCCAGTACTTC. Complete variable domain (other parts from reference TRBV25-1 and TRBJ2-5): EADIYQTPRYLVIGTGKKITLECSQTMGHDKMYWYQQDPGMELHLIHYSYGVNSTEKGDLSSESTVSRIRTEHFPLTLESARPSHTSQYLCAPIDGSPQETQYFGPGTRLLVL.

The genes are TRBV12-3 or TRBV12-4 and TRBJ2-3; 7 bases map to TRBD1. Germline trimming cut 6 bases from V and 2 bases from J; bases unmatched to any gene: 8. The CDR3 is made up of 15 amino acids. This CDR3 is CASSLDGQATDTQYF. The CDR3 coding sequence is TGTGCCAGCAGCTTGGACGGACAGGCCACAGATACGCAGTATTTT.

This chain uses TRBV4-3 with TRBJ2-2, with TRBD2 identical over 10 bases. The CDR3 covers 17 residues. Germline-derived CDR1 and CDR2 are LGHNA and YSLEER. Trimming cost V 0 bases and J 1 base; bases outside gene matches: 2. DNA for the CDR3: TGCGCCAGCAGCCAAGATTTAGCGGGAGGGAACACCGGGGAGCTGTTTTTT. Its translation is CASSQDLAGGNTGELFF.

This clonotype has a handful of counts. The chain uses TRBV14 and TRBJ1-4; TRBD1 might be the D (5 bases). The V end lost 1 base, the J end lost 4 bases, and 10 bases lay between the germline ends. The length of the CDR3 is 15 residues. Germline-derived CDR1 and CDR2 are SGHDN and FVKESK. The CDR3 nucleotides read TGTGCCAGCAGCCAAGTTCGACAGCTTAATGAAAAACTGTTTTTT. Amino acids: CASSQVRQLNEKLFF.

This clonotype was observed a few times. The genes are TRBV12-3 or TRBV12-4 and TRBJ1-1; D unresolved. Trimming shortened V by 0 bases and J by 7 bases, and 9 bases separated the two germline ends. CDR3 length: 13 amino acids. CDR3 sequence (DNA): TGTGCCAGCAGTTTAGCGAGGACGGGTGAAGCTTTCTTT. Residues: CASSLARTGEAFF.

This clonotype was detected only a few times. This rearrangement joins TRBV29-1 to TRBJ1-4; a weak D match, TRBD1 (6 bases). The CDR3 runs to 13 residues. Germline assignment: CDR1 SQVTM and CDR2 ANQGSEA. Trimming shortened V by 7 bases and J by 7 bases, and 16 bases separated the two germline ends. The CDR3 nucleotides read TGCAGCGCTACACAGGGTCGGGGTGAAAAACTGTTTTTT. It encodes CSATQGRGEKLFF.

The CDR3 is CASSLDSATPAVYNEQFF. As DNA, the CDR3 is TGTGCCAGCAGCTTGGACTCGGCTACCCCAGCGGTCTACAATGAGCAGTTCTTC. The rearrangement uses TRBV5-5 and TRBJ2-1, with D tentatively TRBD2 (5 bases). CDR3 length: 18 amino acids. Germline V CDR1 and CDR2: SGHKS, YYEKEE (reference sequence). V was clipped by 0 bases and J by 3 bases, with 19 bases between them.

Only a few counts were recorded for this clonotype. This chain uses TRBV20-1 with TRBJ2-3; 8 nucleotides agree with TRBD2. Germline trimming cut 4 bases from V and 1 base from J; bases unmatched to any gene: 7. CDR1 and CDR2 from the germline V gene are DFQATT and SNEGSKA (reference sequence). The CDR3 has 15 amino acids. This CDR3 is CSAIAGGVGTDTQYF. CDR3 nucleotide sequence: TGCAGTGCTATAGCCGGGGGGGTCGGCACAGATACGCAGTATTTT.

The chain links TRBV20-1 to TRBJ1-5, with D possibly matching TRBD1 (5 bases). Germline lookup yields CDR1 DFQATT and CDR2 SNEGSKA (reference sequence). V shed 0 bases and J shed 3 bases, with 15 bases lying between them. The CDR3 loop spans 16 amino acids. The CDR3 here is CSARDRGAGYNQPQHF. The DNA of the CDR3 is TGCAGTGCTAGAGATCGGGGAGCAGGGTACAATCAGCCCCAGCATTTT.

The genes are TRBV10-3 and TRBJ2-7, with 10 nucleotides matching TRBD2. The CDR3 consists of 15 residues. Germline V CDR1 and CDR2: ENHRY, SYGVKD. V dropped 6 bases and J dropped 3; count of bases not matched to a gene: 8. The CDR3 loop is CAIRGQREGGYEQYF. The CDR3 nucleotides are TGTGCCATCAGGGGACAGCGGGAGGGGGGCTACGAGCAGTACTTC.

This clonotype was observed a few times. The chain joins TRBV20-1 to TRBJ2-1, with D possibly TRBD2 on 6 matching bases. Germline CDR1 and CDR2: DFQATT and SNEGSKA (reference sequence). The V and J ends lost 3 bases and 2 bases respectively, with 14 bases between them. This CDR3 region has 15 residues. CDR3 protein: CSASPLAITYNEQFF. In DNA form, the CDR3 reads TGCAGTGCTAGCCCCCTAGCGATTACCTACAATGAGCAGTTCTTC.

The V call is TRBV27, the J call TRBJ1-2; D gene unclear. Germline CDR1 MNHEY, CDR2 SMNVEV (reference sequence). Trimming cost V 7 bases and J 7 bases, with 10 bases left between them. The CDR3 consists of 11 residues. CDR3 coding DNA: TGTGCCAGCACCTCCGGGTCTGGCTACACCTTC. Its translation: CASTSGSGYTF.

Ten or more counts support this clonotype. J is TRBJ2-5 and V is TRBV29-1; TRBD1 is a possible D gene (5 bases). Germline V CDR1 and CDR2: SQVTM, ANQGSEA. CDR3 length: 13 residues. Trimming removed 1 base from V and 5 bases from J, with 11 bases in between. The CDR3 sequence: CSVEVNRRETQYF. CDR3 nucleotides: TGCAGCGTTGAAGTGAACAGGCGGGAGACCCAGTACTTC.

The chain is built from TRBV6-2 or TRBV6-3 and TRBJ2-1; D remains ambiguous. The CDR3 sequence is 12 residues long. V lost 4 bases to trimming and J lost 9 bases, with 10 bases between them. Germline loops: CDR1 MNHEY, CDR2 SVGEGT. In nucleotides, the CDR3 is TGTGCCAGCAGTTCGGCCTGGGGTGAGCAGTTCTTC. Encoded protein: CASSSAWGEQFF.

This clonotype was observed a handful of times. CDR3 in amino acids: CASRLQGDNSPLHF. CDR3 in DNA: TGTGCCAGCAGGCTACAGGGGGATAATTCACCCCTCCACTTT. The V gene is TRBV6-1, the J gene TRBJ1-6; 8 bases fit TRBD1. Germline trimming cut 6 bases from V and 5 bases from J; bases unmatched to any gene: 3. Looked up from germline, CDR1 is MNHNS and CDR2 is SASEGT. The CDR3 runs to 14 residues.